The TCR beta chain described here comes from a study of blood T cell repertoires in COVID-19. Background on the study: COVID-19 samples, acute and convalescent, were from the United States, Italy and Spain.

Germline-derived CDR1 and CDR2 are SNHLY and FYNNEI. Deletions cut 3 bases from V and 4 bases from J, with 11 bases between. The CDR3 sequence is 14 residues long. Original analysis: Nucleated cell number was recorded as an estimate derived from reference gene primer amplification. The table came from immunoSEQ multiplex PCR; TCRdb's copy has only in-frame clones and leaves some out. V and J calls and clone size are given by that table; D and trimming were obtained from the DNA. The profile shows 70,000 to 95,000 clones, roughly 80% of them singletons. The chain employs TRBV2 and TRBJ2-3, with D possibly being TRBD2 (6 bases). This receptor was identified in a human donor in a cohort sampled during active COVID-19. The source material was peripheral blood. CDR3 protein: CASSDGGGADTQYF. The CDR3 nucleotides read TGTGCCAGCAGTGATGGCGGCGGGGCAGATACGCAGTATTTT.